These 17 T cell receptor beta chains originate from one sample sequenced in a study of CD8 T cells in Susac syndrome. A quantity of about 0.5 to 1 ug RNA underwent reverse transcription using random hexamers. MiXCR, applied by TCRdb to the immunoSEQ multiplex PCR reads, yields one record per CDR3 protein. The sample lists fewer than 250,000 distinct CDR3 sequences, around 90% seen once, with roughly 0.13% in the top ten. Material: CD8+ T cells from PBMCs. These receptor sequences come from a human donor with multiple sclerosis.

The V and J genes are TRBV4-1 and TRBJ2-7, with 10 bases matching TRBD2. The V segment lost 6 bases and the J segment 2 bases; nucleotides outside the gene matches: 7. The germline V gene has CDR1 MGHRA and CDR2 YSYEKL. The CDR3 loop spans 15 amino acids. CDR3 nucleotide sequence: TGCGCCAGCAGTCCAGCGGGAGGGCCAGCCTACGAGCAGTACTTC. Protein sequence: CASSPAGGPAYEQYF.

The J gene is TRBJ1-6, the V gene TRBV30; a possible D gene is TRBD1 (6 bases). Trimming shortened V by 5 bases and J by 0 bases, and 17 bases separated the two germline ends. The CDR3 loop spans 17 amino acids. Germline CDR1 is GTSNPN and CDR2 is SVGIG (reference sequence). CDR3 sequence reads: CAWADRTSSSYNSPLHF. DNA of the CDR3: TGTGCCTGGGCTGACAGGACCTCGAGCTCCTATAATTCACCCCTCCACTTT.

This rearrangement joins TRBV7-2 to TRBJ2-1; D is perhaps TRBD1 or TRBD2 (5 bases each). The CDR3 is 14 residues long. Germline V gives CDR1 SGHTA, CDR2 FQGNSA. The V end lost 4 bases, the J end lost 4 bases, and 11 bases lay between the germline ends. Here the CDR3 reads CASSSGPNYNEQFF. The DNA for the CDR3 is TGTGCCAGCAGCTCGGGACCTAATTACAATGAGCAGTTCTTC.

The chain recombines TRBV9 with TRBJ1-2, with D perhaps TRBD1 (6 bases). This CDR3 contains 13 residues. The V end was cut by 3 bases, the J end by 8 bases, with 14 bases between. CDR1 and CDR2 from the germline V gene are SGDLS and YYNGEE. CDR3 sequence: CASSGRGANGYTF. CDR3 nucleotide sequence: TGTGCCAGCAGCGGACGGGGGGCGAACGGCTACACCTTC.

The V gene is TRBV25-1, the J gene TRBJ2-1, with 10 bases fitting TRBD1. V was pared by 8 bases and J by 8 bases, with 6 bases of the junction left unmatched. This CDR3 comprises 13 residues. CDR1 and CDR2 from the germline V gene are MGHDK and SYGVNS. The CDR3 is CASETGGGYEQFF. In nucleotides, the CDR3 is TGTGCCAGCGAGACAGGGGGCGGCTATGAGCAGTTCTTC.

The genes are TRBV15 and TRBJ1-2, with D possibly being TRBD1 (5 bases). The ends were cut back, 5 bases at V and 3 bases at J, with 22 bases in the middle. Germline CDR1 reads LNHNV; CDR2 reads YYDKDF (reference sequence). The CDR3 has 17 amino acids. CDR3 nucleotides: TGTGCCACCAGCTTAGTTCCGGGACCGGGAAAGGACTATGGCTACACCTTC. It yields the protein CATSLVPGPGKDYGYTF.

The rearrangement uses TRBV6-5 and TRBJ2-5, with D uncertain. Germline V lookup: CDR1 MNHEY, CDR2 SVGAGI. Trimming removed 10 bases at V and 5 bases at J, with 20 bases between. CDR3 length equals 14 residues. Written as DNA, the CDR3 is TGTGCCATACGACCCAGCTCCTTATCGGAGACCCAGTACTTC. It codes for CAIRPSSLSETQYF.

The V and J genes are TRBV19 and TRBJ2-1; 8 bases are a match to TRBD2. J gave up 10 bases and V 3 bases, and 11 bases lay outside the gene matches. CDR1 and CDR2 (germline): LNHDA, SQIVND (reference sequence). The CDR3 sequence is 15 residues long. This CDR3 is CASSITGGAGEEQFF. The CDR3 coding sequence is TGTGCCAGTAGTATTACGGGAGGGGCTGGCGAAGAGCAGTTCTTC. Looking up the rest from reference TRBV19 and TRBJ2-1 gives the full variable domain: DGGITQSPKYLFRKEGQNVTLSCEQNLNHDAMYWYRQDPGQGLRLIYYSQIVNDFQKGDIAEGYSVSREKKESFPLTVTSAQKNPTAFYLCASSITGGAGEEQFFGPGTRLTVL.

This chain links TRBV18 with TRBJ1-1; the D gene is possibly TRBD1 (5 bases). In germline, CDR1 is KGHSH, CDR2 LQKENI. The CDR3 totals 15 residues. V gave up 2 bases and J gave up 3 bases, with 13 bases separating them. CDR3: CASSPGAGLDTEAFF. The CDR3 nucleotides read TGTGCCAGCTCACCAGGGGCAGGGCTGGACACTGAAGCTTTCTTT.

The chain has TRBV11-2 and TRBJ1-2; D gene unclear. CDR1 SGHAT and CDR2 FQNNGV come from the germline V gene. The CDR3 loop spans 13 amino acids. V lost 5 bases, J lost 6 bases, and 13 bases lay in between. CDR3 in amino acids: CASSPVGPDGYTF. CDR3 in DNA: TGTGCCAGCAGCCCGGTCGGGCCCGATGGCTACACCTTC. The whole variable domain, filled in from reference TRBV11-2 and TRBJ1-2, reads EAGVAQSPRYKIIEKRQSVAFWCNPISGHATLYWYQQILGQGPKLLIQFQNNGVVDDSQLPKDRFSAERLKGVDSTLKIQPAKLEDSAVYLCASSPVGPDGYTFGSGTRLTVV.

This chain links TRBV5-1 with TRBJ2-2; 7 positions match TRBD2. The V segment lost 3 bases and the J segment 5 bases; nucleotides outside the gene matches: 7. Germline CDR1 SGHRS, CDR2 YFSETQ. This CDR3 is 15 amino acids long. The CDR3 loop is CASSYERDPTGELFF. CDR3 bases: TGCGCCAGCAGCTACGAGCGGGATCCGACCGGGGAGCTGTTTTTT.

The chain joins TRBV9 to TRBJ2-3; D gene uncertain. Trimming removed 4 bases from V and 6 bases from J, with 12 bases in between. CDR3 size: 13 residues. CDR1 and CDR2 (germline): SGDLS, YYNGEE. CDR3 DNA sequence: TGTGCCAGCAGCCGAGTGACTGGGGATACGCAGTATTTT. Translation gives CASSRVTGDTQYF.

The genes are TRBV27 and TRBJ2-2, with D possibly called TRBD1 or TRBD2 (7 bases each). V gave up 0 bases and J gave up 6 bases, with 17 bases separating them. The CDR3 has 17 amino acids. In germline, CDR1 is MNHEY, CDR2 SMNVEV (reference sequence). The CDR3 here is CASSLSLDRDYPGELFF. CDR3 DNA: TGTGCCAGCAGTTTATCCCTCGACAGGGACTACCCCGGGGAGCTGTTTTTT.

This clonotype was seen only a few times. This CDR3 is CASSYVGNPQETQYF. The CDR3 bases are TGTGCCAGCAGTTACGTCGGGAACCCCCAAGAGACCCAGTACTTC. The chain couples TRBV6-6 to TRBJ2-5; a possible D gene is TRBD2 (5 bases). There are 15 residues in the CDR3. Germline CDR1 MNHNY, CDR2 SVGAGI (reference sequence). V lost 2 bases and J lost 1, with 11 bases in between.

The J gene is TRBJ1-3, the V gene TRBV23-1, with 8 bases identical to TRBD1. TRBV23-1 is classed as an ORF, of uncertain function. V lost 4 bases, J lost 0 bases, and 17 bases stayed unmatched. This CDR3 region has 20 residues. The CDR3 protein is CASSPGAGGPDPFSGNTIYF. DNA of the CDR3: TGCGCCAGCAGTCCGGGGGCAGGGGGCCCCGATCCATTCTCTGGAAACACCATATATTTT.

The chain links TRBV30 to TRBJ2-1; D could derive from TRBD1 or TRBD2 (6 bases each). This CDR3 is built from 12 residues. Germline CDR1 is GTSNPN and CDR2 is SVGIG (reference sequence). Deletions cut 5 bases from V and 10 bases from J, with 15 bases between. The CDR3: CAWGEGGFEQFF. The CDR3 nucleotides are TGTGCCTGGGGCGAGGGGGGCTTCGAGCAGTTCTTC.

The genes are TRBV7-9 and TRBJ2-3; D assignment may be TRBD1 or TRBD2 (5 bases each). Germline V gene lookup returns CDR1 SEHNR and CDR2 FQNEAQ (reference sequence). V shed 8 bases and J shed 6 bases, with 12 bases lying between them. The CDR3 runs to 12 residues. The CDR3 reads CASGRGADTQYF. As DNA, the CDR3 is TGTGCCAGCGGTCGGGGCGCGGATACGCAGTATTTT.